This T cell receptor (beta chain) was recorded in a study of cytomegalovirus exposure and HLA in healthy donors. Researchers ran the PCR with 60 Vbeta and 13 Jbeta primers. Original methodology: In a later analysis, the count reached about 82 million unique TCR beta chains, with about 10 million shared. Sequencing used immunoSEQ multiplex PCR; TCRdb keeps in-frame clones, though not all of them. V and J calls plus clone size are reproduced from that table; the DNA served to infer D and trimming. The table shows some 250,000 clones, with about 81% occurring only once. In regard to this clone: Its antigen remains unknown.

CDR1 and CDR2 (germline): SGHVS, FNYEAQ. The CDR3 contains 14 residues. V was pared by 4 bases and J by 6 bases, with 9 bases of the junction left unmatched. Study results and limitations: In a later analysis, HLA-C alleles had the fewest associated TCRs, DRB1 alleles the most.

This chain joins TRBV7-6 and TRBJ2-7; TRBD2 agrees at 7 bases. Sequences were obtained from PBMCs. The clonotype originates from a woman aged 60-75 years in good health and CMV-seropositive. The CDR3 region is CASSSRSGGGEQYF. CDR3 DNA: TGTGCCAGCAGCTCCCGATCGGGAGGTGGCGAGCAGTACTTC.